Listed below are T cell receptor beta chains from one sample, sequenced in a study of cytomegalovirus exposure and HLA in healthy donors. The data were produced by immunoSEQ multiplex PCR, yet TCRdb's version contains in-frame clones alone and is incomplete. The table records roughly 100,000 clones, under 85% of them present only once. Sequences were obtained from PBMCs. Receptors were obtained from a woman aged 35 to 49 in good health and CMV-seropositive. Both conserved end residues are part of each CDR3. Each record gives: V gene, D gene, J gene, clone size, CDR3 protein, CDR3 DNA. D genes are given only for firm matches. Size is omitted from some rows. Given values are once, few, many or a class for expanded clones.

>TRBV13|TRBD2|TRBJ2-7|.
CASSSRLAGELSYEQYF
TGTGCCAGCAGCTCACGACTAGCGGGGGAACTCTCCTACGAGCAGTACTTC
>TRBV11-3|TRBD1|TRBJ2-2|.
CASSQHGTGVTGELFF
TGTGCCAGCAGCCAACACGGGACAGGCGTCACCGGGGAGCTGTTTTTT
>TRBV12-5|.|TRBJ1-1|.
CASGSHLGGRNTEAFF
TGTGCTAGTGGTTCCCACCTTGGTGGGAGGAACACTGAAGCTTTCTTT
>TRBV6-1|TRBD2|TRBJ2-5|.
CARGGPSGGETQYF
TGTGCCAGAGGGGGGCCTAGCGGGGGGGAGACCCAGTACTTC
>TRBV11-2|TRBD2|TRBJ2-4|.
CASSLDSRRAGPIAKNIQYF
TGTGCCAGCAGCTTAGATTCGAGGAGAGCGGGACCAATAGCCAAAAACATTCAGTACTTC
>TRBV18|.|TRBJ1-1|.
CASYQTGNTEAFF
TGTGCCAGCTACCAGACGGGGAACACTGAAGCTTTCTTT
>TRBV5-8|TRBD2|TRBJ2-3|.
CASSLGLAGTRRTDTQYF
TGTGCCAGCAGCTTGGGACTAGCGGGCACTAGGAGGACAGATACGCAGTATTTT
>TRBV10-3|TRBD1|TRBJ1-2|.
CANGQGGYGYTF
TGTGCCAACGGACAGGGTGGCTATGGCTACACCTTC
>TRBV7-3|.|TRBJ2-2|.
CASSFRGDTGELFF
TGTGCCAGCAGCTTCAGGGGAGACACCGGGGAGCTGTTTTTT
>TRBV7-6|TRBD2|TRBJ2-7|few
CATQVTSANFHEQYF
TGTGCCACCCAGGTCACTAGCGCCAATTTCCACGAGCAGTACTTC
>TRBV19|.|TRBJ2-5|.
CASSMNRVRETQYF
TGTGCCAGTAGTATGAACAGGGTAAGGGAGACCCAGTACTTC
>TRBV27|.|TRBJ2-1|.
CASSWQAGYNEQFF
TGTGCCAGCAGCTGGCAGGCAGGCTACAATGAGCAGTTCTTC
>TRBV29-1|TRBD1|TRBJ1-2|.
CSVAGGQGTNYGYTF
TGCAGCGTCGCAGGGGGACAGGGTACGAACTATGGCTACACCTTC
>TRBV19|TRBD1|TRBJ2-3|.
CASSISQGDTDTQYF
TGTGCCAGTAGTATTAGTCAGGGGGACACAGATACGCAGTATTTT
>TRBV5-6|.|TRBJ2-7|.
CASSLYTLAGNYEQYF
TGTGCCAGCAGCTTGTACACTCTAGCCGGAAACTACGAGCAGTACTTC
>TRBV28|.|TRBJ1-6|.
CASSLTTGRNSPLHF
TGTGCCAGCAGTTTAACTACAGGTCGCAATTCACCCCTCCACTTT
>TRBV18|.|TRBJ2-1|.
CASSPVRASDEQFF
TGTGCCAGCTCACCGGTACGGGCTAGCGATGAGCAGTTCTTC
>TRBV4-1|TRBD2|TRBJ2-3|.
CASSQDSGDSTDTQYF
TGCGCCAGCAGCCAAGACAGCGGGGATAGCACAGATACGCAGTATTTT
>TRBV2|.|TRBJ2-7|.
CATGIGGWGRGDYEQYF
TGTGCCACCGGGATTGGGGGCTGGGGACGGGGTGACTACGAGCAGTACTTC
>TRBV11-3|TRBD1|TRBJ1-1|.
CASSVTGGTEAFF
TGTGCCAGCAGCGTCACAGGGGGCACTGAAGCTTTCTTT
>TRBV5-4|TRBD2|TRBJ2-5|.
CASNPGGRLAGGGQETQYF
TGTGCCAGCAACCCCGGGGGGCGACTAGCGGGAGGGGGCCAAGAGACCCAGTACTTC
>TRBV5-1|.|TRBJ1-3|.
CASSLFTAGNTIYF
TGCGCCAGCAGCTTGTTCACAGCCGGAAACACCATATATTTT
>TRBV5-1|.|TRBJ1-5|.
CASSQVGGDQPQHF
TGCGCCAGCAGCCAGGTCGGGGGGGATCAGCCCCAGCATTTT
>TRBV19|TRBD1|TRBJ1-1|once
CASSIFGGQGYAEAFF
TGTGCCAGTAGTATTTTTGGGGGACAGGGGTATGCTGAAGCTTTCTTT
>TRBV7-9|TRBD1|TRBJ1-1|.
CASSTDRGSGFF
TGTGCCAGCAGTACGGACAGGGGGTCCGGTTTCTTT
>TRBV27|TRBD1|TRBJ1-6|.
CASGTDYSPLHF
TGTGCCAGTGGGACAGATTATTCACCCCTCCACTTT
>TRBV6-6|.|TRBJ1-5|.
CASKPAWANQPQHF
TGTGCCAGCAAACCCGCATGGGCTAATCAGCCCCAGCATTTT
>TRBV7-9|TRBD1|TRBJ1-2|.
CASSSSGTAYGYTF
TGTGCCAGCAGCTCCTCCGGGACAGCCTATGGCTACACCTTC
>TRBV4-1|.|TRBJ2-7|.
CASSQGSEQYF
TGCGCCAGCAGCCAGGGCAGCGAGCAGTACTTC
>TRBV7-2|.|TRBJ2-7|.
CASSQQGWTERYEQYF
TGTGCCAGCAGCCAGCAAGGATGGACCGAGCGGTACGAGCAGTACTTC
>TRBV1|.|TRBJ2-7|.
CTSSQEGWRAGIYEQYF
TGCACCAGCAGCCAGGAGGGGTGGAGGGCAGGTATATACGAGCAGTACTTC
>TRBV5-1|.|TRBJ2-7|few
CASSKDSGVREQYF
TGCGCCAGCAGCAAGGACAGTGGTGTAAGGGAGCAGTACTTC
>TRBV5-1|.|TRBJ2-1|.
CASSLAARGYNEQFF
TGCGCCAGCAGCTTGGCGGCCCGGGGATACAATGAGCAGTTCTTC
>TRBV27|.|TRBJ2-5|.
CASSLRMGGGATQYF
TGTGCCAGCAGTTTAAGGATGGGCGGAGGAGCGACCCAGTACTTC
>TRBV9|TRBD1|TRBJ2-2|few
CASSDKDREAGELFF
TGTGCCAGCAGCGACAAGGACAGGGAGGCCGGGGAGCTGTTTTTT
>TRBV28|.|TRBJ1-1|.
CASSFHDSRGTEAFF
TGTGCCAGCAGTTTCCATGATTCCCGAGGCACTGAAGCTTTCTTT
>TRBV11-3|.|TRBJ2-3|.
CASTLGQGGGTDTQYF
TGTGCCAGCACCCTAGGGCAGGGCGGTGGCACAGATACGCAGTATTTT
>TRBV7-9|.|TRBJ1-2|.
CSSSLDSYYGYTF
TGTTCCAGCAGCTTAGACAGCTACTATGGCTACACCTTC
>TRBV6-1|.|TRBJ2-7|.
CASSETGHPSPLEQYF
TGTGCCAGCAGTGAAACAGGACACCCATCACCCCTAGAGCAGTACTTC
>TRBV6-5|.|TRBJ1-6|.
CASSHNQGLESPLHF
TGTGCCAGCAGCCATAATCAGGGACTTGAATCACCCCTCCACTTT
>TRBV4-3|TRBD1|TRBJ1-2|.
CASSQMGQSFNYGYTF
TGCGCCAGCAGCCAGATGGGACAGTCGTTCAACTATGGCTACACCTTC
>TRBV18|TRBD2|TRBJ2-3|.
CASSPLSRTSGPSDTQYF
TGTGCCAGCTCACCCCTCAGTAGGACTAGCGGGCCAAGTGATACGCAGTATTTT
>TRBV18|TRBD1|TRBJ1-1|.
CASSPVGTVGEPNVQAFF
TGTGCCAGCTCACCCGTCGGGACAGTCGGCGAGCCGAACGTTCAAGCTTTCTTT
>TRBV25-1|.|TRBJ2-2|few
CASSVQRTGELFF
TGTGCCAGCAGTGTCCAGCGGACCGGGGAGCTGTTTTTT
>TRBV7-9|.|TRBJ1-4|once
CASRRGGTNEKLFF
TGTGCCAGCAGGCGGGGGGGAACTAATGAAAAACTGTTTTTT
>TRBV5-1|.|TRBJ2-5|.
CASSSGPPIAERPQETQYF
TGCGCCAGTAGCTCGGGCCCGCCAATAGCGGAGAGGCCCCAAGAGACCCAGTACTTC
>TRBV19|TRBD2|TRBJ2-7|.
CASSRGGAYESEQYF
TGTGCCAGTAGTCGGGGGGGCGCATATGAAAGCGAGCAGTACTTC
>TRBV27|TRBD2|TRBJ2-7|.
CASSLLTSGGNSYEQYF
TGTGCCAGCAGTTTATTAACTAGCGGGGGTAACTCCTACGAGCAGTACTTC
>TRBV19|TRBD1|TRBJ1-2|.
CASSTDRVRSGYTF
TGTGCCAGTAGTACGGACAGGGTCCGAAGTGGCTACACCTTC
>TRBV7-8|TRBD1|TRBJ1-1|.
CASSQGQEKFGNTEAFF
TGTGCCAGCAGCCAGGGACAGGAAAAATTTGGGAACACTGAAGCTTTCTTT
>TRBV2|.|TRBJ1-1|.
CASSEQALNTEAFF
TGTGCCAGCAGTGAACAGGCCCTGAACACTGAAGCTTTCTTT
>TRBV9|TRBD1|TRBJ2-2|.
CASSSGQAGELFF
TGTGCCAGCAGTTCTGGACAGGCCGGGGAGCTGTTTTTT
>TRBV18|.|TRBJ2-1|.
CASSPVTGNEQFF
TGTGCCAGCTCACCAGTCACAGGCAATGAGCAGTTCTTC
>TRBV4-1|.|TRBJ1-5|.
CASSQTEGGNQPQHF
TGCGCCAGCAGCCAAACTGAAGGGGGCAATCAGCCCCAGCATTTT
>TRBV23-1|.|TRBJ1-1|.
CAIGGENCPEAFF
TGCGCCATAGGAGGCGAGAATTGCCCTGAAGCTTTCTTT
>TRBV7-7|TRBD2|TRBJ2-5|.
CASSSNLAGPGETQYF
TGTGCCAGCAGCTCCAACCTAGCGGGGCCTGGGGAGACCCAGTACTTC
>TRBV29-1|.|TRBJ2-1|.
CSVARAKYGSSYNEQFF
TGCAGCGTTGCCAGGGCGAAGTACGGGAGCTCCTACAATGAGCAGTTCTTC